These 10 T cell receptor beta chains were sequenced from one sample in a study of blood T cell repertoires in COVID-19 (dated by TCRdb to the early 2020s). The library was obtained by the immunoSEQ multiplex PCR assay. This is the immuneACCESS table as TCRdb keeps it, with only in-frame sequences that have V and J called. A part of the clones is gone; compared with another copy, unresolved V genes explain less than half, and the rest is unexplained. This sample gives 60,000 or so clones in total; more than 75% of them show up just once. The biggest ten clones account for 6.6% of the sample. The sample comprised peripheral blood. These receptors all come from a man aged 60-69 years with acute or convalescent COVID-19.

The rearrangement uses TRBV19 and TRBJ1-1; D possibly corresponds to TRBD1 (5 bases). V gave up 5 bases and J gave up 4 bases, with 11 bases separating them. CDR1 is LNHDA, CDR2 SQIVND, per germline (reference sequence). The CDR3 runs 13 residues. CDR3 protein: CASSQGWGTEAFF. The CDR3 DNA reads as TGTGCCAGTAGTCAGGGTTGGGGCACTGAAGCTTTCTTT.

The chain has TRBV3-1 (or the pseudogene TRBV3-2) and TRBJ1-1, with a tentative D call TRBD1 (6 bases). Germline CDR1 is LGHDT and CDR2 is YNNKEL (reference sequence). The CDR3 covers 12 residues. The ends were cut back, 2 bases at V and 7 bases at J, with 8 bases in the middle. The CDR3 bases are TGTGCCAGCAGCCAACAGGGGCGTGAAGCTTTCTTT. This codes for CASSQQGREAFF.

This sequence joins TRBV18 and TRBJ1-3, with a weak D call TRBD1 (6 bases). Germline V lookup: CDR1 KGHSH, CDR2 LQKENI. V lost 2 bases to trimming and J lost 1 base, with 15 bases between them. The CDR3 is 17 residues long. The CDR3 sequence: CASSPISGEQSGNTIYF. The CDR3 DNA is TGTGCCAGCTCACCAATATCAGGGGAACAGTCTGGAAACACCATATATTTT.

The sample holds one count of this clone. The chain combines TRBV15 with TRBJ2-3; D possibly corresponds to TRBD1 (5 bases). Germline V gene lookup returns CDR1 LNHNV and CDR2 YYDKDF (reference sequence). The CDR3 length is 14 residues. The V gene lost 1 base and the J gene lost 3 bases, with 8 bases spanning the gap. The CDR3 DNA is TGTGCCACCAGCAGAGGGACACAAACAGATACGCAGTATTTT. Translation gives CATSRGTQTDTQYF.

In its sample, this clone was seen a few times. The CDR3: CASSLARQGNSPLHF. As DNA, the CDR3 is TGTGCCAGCAGCCTCGCCAGACAGGGAAATTCACCCCTCCACTTT. The genes are TRBV7-9 and TRBJ1-6; 7 bases are shared with TRBD1. Per the germline V gene, CDR1 is SEHNR and CDR2 is FQNEAQ (reference sequence). The junction had 8 bases not matched to a gene; V was cut back by 5 bases and J by 7 bases. CDR3 length: 15 amino acids.

This clone was seen a few times. V usage is TRBV27 and J usage is TRBJ2-3, with 13 bases matching TRBD2. The germline V gene has CDR1 MNHEY and CDR2 SMNVEV (reference sequence). This CDR3 is 15 amino acids long. The trim removed 5 bases at V and 6 bases at J, leaving 5 bases unmatched. CDR3 sequence: CASSPGTSGADTQYF. In nucleotides, the CDR3 is TGTGCCAGCAGTCCGGGGACTAGCGGGGCCGATACGCAGTATTTT.

V usage is TRBV2 and J usage is TRBJ1-3; TRBD1 agrees at 9 bases. The CDR3 runs 16 residues. Germline V gene data show CDR1 as SNHLY and CDR2 as FYNNEI. V gave up 5 bases and J gave up 0 bases; unmatched junction bases: 5. The DNA of the CDR3 is TGTGCCAGCAGTTACGGGACAGGGCGCTCTGGAAACACCATATATTTT. It translates to CASSYGTGRSGNTIYF.

The gene calls are TRBV5-1 and TRBJ1-4; D may be TRBD1 (5 bases). Trimming shortened V by 3 bases and J by 5 bases, and 11 bases separated the two germline ends. The CDR3 is made up of 14 amino acids. Germline CDR1 and CDR2: SGHRS and YFSETQ. Here the CDR3 DNA reads TGCGCCAGCAGCTCCACCGGGGGGAATGAAAAACTGTTTTTT. It specifies CASSSTGGNEKLFF.

This CDR3 reads CASSPNSPKNRVNYGYTF. In DNA, the CDR3 is TGTGCCAGCAGCCCCAATTCCCCCAAAAACAGGGTTAACTATGGCTACACCTTC. The chain carries TRBV3-1 (or the pseudogene TRBV3-2) and TRBJ1-2; D might be TRBD1 (6 bases). Trimming removed 4 bases from V and 1 base from J, with 22 bases in between. CDR1 LGHDT and CDR2 YNNKEL come from the germline V gene (reference sequence). The CDR3 length is 18 residues.

This sequence joins TRBV3-1 (or the pseudogene TRBV3-2) and TRBJ1-1; perhaps TRBD1 as D (5 bases). Germline V gene data show CDR1 as LGHDT and CDR2 as YNNKEL (reference sequence). This CDR3 comprises 13 residues. V lost 4 bases and J lost 2, with 8 bases in between. In nucleotides, the CDR3 is TGTGCCAGCAGCCCTCAGGGAAACACTGAAGCTTTCTTT. Its translation: CASSPQGNTEAFF.